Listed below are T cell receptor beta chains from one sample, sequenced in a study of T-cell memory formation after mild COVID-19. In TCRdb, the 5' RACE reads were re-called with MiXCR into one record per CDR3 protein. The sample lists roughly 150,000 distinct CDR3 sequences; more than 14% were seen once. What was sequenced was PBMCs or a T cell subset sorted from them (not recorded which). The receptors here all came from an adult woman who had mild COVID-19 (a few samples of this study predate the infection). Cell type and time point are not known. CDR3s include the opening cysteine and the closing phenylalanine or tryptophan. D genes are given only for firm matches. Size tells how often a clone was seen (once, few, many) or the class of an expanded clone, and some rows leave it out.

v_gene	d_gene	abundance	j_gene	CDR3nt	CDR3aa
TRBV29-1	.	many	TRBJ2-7	TGCAGCGTTGCCCACAGAGGCTTGCTCGAGCAGTACTTC	CSVAHRGLLEQYF
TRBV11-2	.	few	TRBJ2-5	TGTGCCAGCAGCTTAGGGAGAGGACAGCTGTCAACCAAACCAAGGGAGACCCAGTACTTC	CASSLGRGQLSTKPRETQYF
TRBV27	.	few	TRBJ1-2	TGTGCCAGCAGTTTCGGGACTTCCTATGGCTACACCTTC	CASSFGTSYGYTF
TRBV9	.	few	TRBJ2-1	TGTGCCAGCAGCAACCCACGGGGGGAGCAGTTCTTC	CASSNPRGEQFF
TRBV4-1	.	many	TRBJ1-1	TGCGCCAGCAGCCTCCAAAGGGGGACAACTGAAGCTTTCTTT	CASSLQRGTTEAFF
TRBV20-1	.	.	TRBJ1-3	TGCAGTGCTAGTCATGGAGGCTCTGGAAACACCATATATTTT	CSASHGGSGNTIYF
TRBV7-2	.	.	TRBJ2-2	TGTGCCAGCAGCATCAGGGGCGCCAAGAAAAACACCGGGGAGCTGTTTTTT	CASSIRGAKKNTGELFF
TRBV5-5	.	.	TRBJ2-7	TGTGCCAGCAGCTTGGCCACTGTTGGCGGGTTCACCTACGAGCAGTACTTC	CASSLATVGGFTYEQYF
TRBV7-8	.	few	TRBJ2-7	TGTGCCAGCAGCTTAGATGGGAGCTCCTACGAGCAGTACTTC	CASSLDGSSYEQYF
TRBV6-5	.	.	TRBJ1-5	TGTGCCAGCAGTTACTCCCGCCAGGGCCATCAGCCCCAGCATTTT	CASSYSRQGHQPQHF
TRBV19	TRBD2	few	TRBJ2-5	TGTGCCAGTAGTATCGCGGGGGGGGAGACCCAGTACTTC	CASSIAGGETQYF
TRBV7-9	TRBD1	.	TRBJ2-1	TGTGCCAGCAGCCTTGACAGGGGAGGCTACAATGAGCAGTTCTTC	CASSLDRGGYNEQFF
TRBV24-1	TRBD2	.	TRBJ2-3	TGTGCCACCAGTGATTCTGTGAGCGGGAAAGCAGATACGCAGTATTTT	CATSDSVSGKADTQYF
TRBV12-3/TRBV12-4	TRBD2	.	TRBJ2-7	TGTGCCAGCAGTCCCCCCCGCGGGAGCGGTTACGAGCAGTACTTC	CASSPPRGSGYEQYF
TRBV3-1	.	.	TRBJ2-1	TGTGCCAGCAGCCATGAGGGGGGGCGGTATGAGCAGTTCTTC	CASSHEGGRYEQFF
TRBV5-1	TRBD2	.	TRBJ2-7	TGCGCCAGCAGCCCGGGACTAGCGGGAGGGCCCTCGGGGGAGCAGTACTTC	CASSPGLAGGPSGEQYF
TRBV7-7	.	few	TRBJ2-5	TGTGCTAGCAGCCAAGGGATGGGGGAAAAAGAGACCCAGTACTTC	CASSQGMGEKETQYF
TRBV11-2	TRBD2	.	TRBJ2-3	TGTGCCAGCAGCTTGGGACTAGGACGAGATACGCAGTATTTT	CASSLGLGRDTQYF
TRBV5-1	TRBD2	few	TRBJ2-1	TGCGCCAGCAGCTATAGCGGGGGAGATTACAATGAGCAGTTCTTC	CASSYSGGDYNEQFF
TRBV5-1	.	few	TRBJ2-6	TGCGCCAGCAGCTTAGGGCCGAGTGGGGCCAACGTCCTGACTTTC	CASSLGPSGANVLTF
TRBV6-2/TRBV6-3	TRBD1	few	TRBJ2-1	TGTGCCAGCAGCTTAGACAGGGTTGTTGTCTACAATGAGCAGTTCTTC	CASSLDRVVVYNEQFF
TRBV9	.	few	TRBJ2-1	TGTGCCAGCAGCTGGAAGGTTAATAGCGATGAGCAGTTCTTC	CASSWKVNSDEQFF
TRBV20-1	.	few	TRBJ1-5	TGCAGTGCTACTGCCACGGACGGGGGATGGCCCCAGCATTTT	CSATATDGGWPQHF
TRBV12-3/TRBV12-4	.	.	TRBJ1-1	TGTGCCAGCAGTTTAAGGGGGATGAACACTGAAGCTTTCTTT	CASSLRGMNTEAFF
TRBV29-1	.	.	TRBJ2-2	TGCAGCGGGCAGCAGGGAGCCGGGGAGCTGTTTTTT	CSGQQGAGELFF
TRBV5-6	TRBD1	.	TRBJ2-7	TGTGCCAGCAGCTCCCGCGGACAGGCCTACGAGCAGTACTTC	CASSSRGQAYEQYF
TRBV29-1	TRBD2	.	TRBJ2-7	TGCAGCGCAGCAGGGACTAGCGGGAGGTACAACGAGCAGTACTTC	CSAAGTSGRYNEQYF
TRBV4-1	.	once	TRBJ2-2	TGCGCCAGCAGCCTTGACTCCACCGGGGAGCTGTTTTTT	CASSLDSTGELFF
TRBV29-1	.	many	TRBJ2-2	TGCAGCGTTGAGAGACTACGACATGGCACCGGGGAGCTGTTTTTT	CSVERLRHGTGELFF